Included here is one T cell receptor beta chain sequence, with context. Its antigen is currently unknown. Germline CDR1 and CDR2: SQVTM and ANQGSEA. The CDR3 is 15 amino acids. The J segment lost 4 bases and the V segment lost 2 bases, leaving 7 bases of the junction unmatched. These data come from a study of T cell responses to AZD1222 COVID-19 vaccine. Study summary: Pooled in the analysis were second doses at about 4 or about 12 weeks.

Study results and limitations: Donors were largely white British and mainly female; clonal diversity was possibly underestimated. Only after the peak T cell response were repertoires sampled. With two AZD1222 doses given, Spike-specific TCR breadth and depth both rose.

The repertoire was sequenced with immunoSEQ multiplex PCR; TCRdb's copy has only in-frame clones and lacks some. The sample yields about 110,000 clones, about 90% seen once. The clonotype comes from an adult in good health. This chain connects TRBV29-1 to TRBJ2-3, with TRBD2 matching 9 bases. The source was peripheral blood, collected on day 0 of AZD1222 vaccination. This CDR3 reads CSVEKILAGADTQYF. In DNA, the CDR3 is TGCAGCGTTGAAAAGATTTTAGCGGGGGCAGATACGCAGTATTTT.